A selection of T cell receptor beta chains follows, all from one sample in a study of T cells after yellow fever vaccination. TCRdb recomputed calls from the 5' RACE reads with MiXCR, one row per CDR3 protein. The sample carries a few hundred thousand distinct CDR3 sequences, about a sixth recorded once. The sequencing used PBMCs, collected 4 to 6 days after the first yellow fever vaccination. Receptors were obtained from a man aged 18 to 29 who received the YFV17D yellow fever vaccine. CDR3s include the opening cysteine and the closing phenylalanine or tryptophan. The D gene is left open where the match is weak. Clone size, where shown, is once, few, many, or a class for clones that have expanded.

D gene | J gene | clone size | V gene | CDR3 protein | CDR3 DNA
- | TRBJ1-4 | many | TRBV12-3/TRBV12-4 | CASSYFGGEKLFF | TGTGCCAGCAGTTATTTTGGGGGTGAAAAACTGTTTTTT
- | TRBJ1-1 | - | TRBV5-1 | CASSLAQPGTEAFF | TGCGCCAGCAGCTTGGCCCAACCGGGGACTGAAGCTTTCTTT
- | TRBJ2-4 | few | TRBV4-1 | CASSQAPGFVKNIQYF | TGCGCCAGCAGCCAAGCTCCGGGGTTTGTCAAAAACATTCAGTACTTC
- | TRBJ1-6 | many | TRBV20-1 | CSASRERNSPLHF | TGCAGTGCTAGCAGGGAACGAAATTCACCCCTCCACTTT
- | TRBJ2-1 | - | TRBV30 | CAHGGSPSRQFF | TGTGCCCATGGTGGTTCTCCCTCAAGGCAGTTCTTC
- | TRBJ2-3 | - | TRBV7-3 | CASSPSEPGHTQYF | TGTGCCAGCAGCCCATCCGAGCCAGGGCATACGCAGTATTTT
TRBD1 | TRBJ2-7 | few | TRBV5-1 | CASSFRDRGSVYSYEQYF | TGCGCCAGCAGCTTCCGGGACAGGGGGTCGGTTTACTCCTACGAGCAGTACTTC
- | TRBJ1-5 | - | TRBV7-6 | CASSLQSGVNQPQHF | TGTGCCAGCAGCTTACAATCAGGGGTCAATCAGCCCCAGCATTTT
TRBD1 | TRBJ1-5 | few | TRBV2 | CASGRDRVYQPQHF | TGTGCCAGTGGGAGGGACAGGGTGTATCAGCCCCAGCATTTT
TRBD2 | TRBJ2-5 | - | TRBV20-1 | CSVPGLALETQYF | TGCAGTGTCCCGGGACTAGCTTTAGAGACCCAGTACTTC
- | TRBJ1-1 | - | TRBV12-5 | CASGFGQNTEAFF | TGTGCTAGTGGTTTTGGCCAGAACACTGAAGCTTTCTTT
- | TRBJ2-7 | few | TRBV12-3/TRBV12-4 | CASSLASRNEQYF | TGTGCCAGCAGTTTAGCGTCCAGGAACGAGCAGTACTTC
- | TRBJ2-5 | few | TRBV18 | CASSQRREETQYF | TGTGCCAGCTCACAAAGACGGGAAGAGACCCAGTACTTC
- | TRBJ1-1 | few | TRBV5-1 | CASSLEGRGNTEAFF | TGCGCCAGCAGCTTGGAGGGCAGGGGGAACACTGAAGCTTTCTTT
- | TRBJ2-1 | many | TRBV18 | CASSPLTYNEQFF | TGTGCCAGCTCACCTTTAACATACAATGAGCAGTTCTTC
- | TRBJ2-6 | few | TRBV6-2/TRBV6-3 | CALRRGGLSSGANVLTF | TGTGCCCTACGCCGCGGTGGCCTTTCCTCTGGGGCCAACGTCCTGACTTTC
TRBD1 | TRBJ2-3 | - | TRBV6-1 | CASRRSTGTNTQYF | TGTGCCAGCAGGCGATCGACAGGGACGAATACGCAGTATTTT
- | TRBJ2-3 | few | TRBV12-3/TRBV12-4 | CASSFPRRWGIPDTQYF | TGTGCCAGCAGTTTCCCCCGTAGGTGGGGGATCCCAGATACGCAGTATTTT
TRBD1 | TRBJ2-1 | few | TRBV28 | CASSFGRTGVNNEQFF | TGTGCCAGCAGTTTTGGAAGGACAGGGGTAAACAATGAGCAGTTCTTC
TRBD1 | TRBJ2-5 | few | TRBV7-7 | CASSFIGTGQETQYF | TGTGCCAGCAGTTTCATTGGGACAGGGCAAGAGACCCAGTACTTC
- | TRBJ2-3 | few | TRBV4-3 | CASSYRAESTDTQYF | TGCGCCAGCAGCTATAGGGCGGAATCCACAGATACGCAGTATTTT
- | TRBJ2-7 | few | TRBV7-2 | CASSLIYYEQYF | TGTGCCAGCAGCCTGATCTACTACGAGCAGTACTTC
- | TRBJ2-3 | - | TRBV20-1 | CSAREGSMGTDTQYF | TGCAGTGCTAGAGAGGGAAGCATGGGCACAGATACGCAGTATTTT
TRBD1 | TRBJ1-2 | few | TRBV12-3/TRBV12-4 | CASRPPGTAYGYTF | TGTGCCAGCAGGCCCCCCGGGACAGCCTATGGCTACACCTTC
- | TRBJ2-3 | - | TRBV5-1 | CASRFRDGDTDTQYF | TGCGCCAGCAGGTTCCGGGACGGGGACACAGATACGCAGTATTTT
- | TRBJ2-3 | many | TRBV20-1 | CSARDQLADTQYF | TGCAGTGCTAGAGATCAATTAGCCGATACGCAGTATTTT
TRBD1 | TRBJ2-7 | few | TRBV29-1 | CSITGTGGSYEQYF | TGCAGCATCACGGGGACAGGGGGCTCCTACGAGCAGTACTTC
TRBD2 | TRBJ2-3 | many | TRBV5-1 | CASSLTTSGSTDTQYF | TGCGCCAGCAGCCTAACGACTAGCGGGAGCACAGATACGCAGTATTTT
TRBD1 | TRBJ2-1 | - | TRBV7-8 | CASSLAGQGQYNNEQFF | TGTGCCAGCAGCTTAGCGGGACAGGGACAATACAACAATGAGCAGTTCTTC
- | TRBJ1-2 | few | TRBV6-5 | CASSYSRWGSGFGYTF | TGTGCCAGCAGTTACTCGAGGTGGGGCAGCGGATTCGGCTACACCTTC
- | TRBJ2-7 | few | TRBV12-3/TRBV12-4 | CASSTAGGDRYEQYF | TGTGCCAGCAGTACGGCGGGAGGGGACAGGTACGAGCAGTACTTC
TRBD1 | TRBJ2-7 | - | TRBV6-1 | CASRRPGQLSYEQYF | TGTGCCAGCAGACGCCCGGGACAGCTTTCCTACGAGCAGTACTTC
TRBD2 | TRBJ2-5 | few | TRBV18 | CASSPRGGGQETQYF | TGTGCCAGCTCCCCCCGGGGGGGCGGTCAAGAGACCCAGTACTTC
- | TRBJ2-7 | - | TRBV10-3 | CAISDSSEFYEQYF | TGTGCCATCAGTGATTCCAGCGAGTTCTACGAGCAGTACTTC
- | TRBJ2-7 | few | TRBV23-1 | CASRLSGAAHYEQYF | TGCGCCAGCAGGTTATCGGGGGCTGCCCACTACGAGCAGTACTTC
- | TRBJ2-1 | many | TRBV4-3 | CASSQETGIYNEQFF | TGCGCCAGCAGCCAAGAGACGGGGATCTACAATGAGCAGTTCTTC
- | TRBJ1-2 | - | TRBV6-1 | CASSSTSRQANYGYTF | TGTGCCAGCAGCTCTACCTCCAGACAGGCTAACTATGGCTACACCTTC
- | TRBJ2-2 | - | TRBV4-1 | CASSHRDTFSSNTGELFF | TGCGCCAGCAGCCACCGGGACACCTTCTCCTCGAACACCGGGGAGCTGTTTTTT
TRBD1 | TRBJ2-5 | - | TRBV24-1 | CATSDQGQPQETQYF | TGTGCCACCAGTGACCAGGGACAGCCCCAAGAGACCCAGTACTTC
TRBD2 | TRBJ2-3 | few | TRBV6-4 | CASSESSGGGSTQYF | TGTGCCAGCAGTGAGTCCAGCGGGGGGGGAAGTACGCAGTATTTT
- | TRBJ2-1 | few | TRBV6-1 | CASRGGLASYNEQFF | TGTGCCAGCCGAGGGGGGCTGGCGTCCTACAATGAGCAGTTCTTC
- | TRBJ1-2 | few | TRBV7-2 | CASSAQYGYTF | TGTGCCAGCAGTGCCCAGTATGGCTACACCTTC
TRBD2 | TRBJ2-3 | - | TRBV11-1 | CASSWTSGGAVTDTQYF | TGTGCCAGCAGTTGGACTAGCGGGGGGGCCGTGACAGATACGCAGTATTTT
TRBD1 | TRBJ1-2 | few | TRBV10-3 | CAISGTDNYGYTF | TGTGCCATCAGCGGGACAGACAACTATGGCTACACCTTC
- | TRBJ1-1 | many | TRBV5-1 | CASSLGPQGNMNTEAFF | TGCGCCAGCAGCTTGGGCCCGCAGGGTAACATGAACACTGAAGCTTTCTTT
- | TRBJ2-1 | - | TRBV6-1 | CASSESGMHEQFF | TGTGCCAGCAGTGAATCAGGGATGCATGAGCAGTTCTTC
- | TRBJ2-1 | - | TRBV25-1 | CASSAHNGGGSKAPEFF | TGTGCCAGCAGTGCTCATAACGGTGGCGGGTCAAAGGCGCCGGAGTTCTTC
TRBD2 | TRBJ2-5 | - | TRBV20-1 | CCARASSGGPGETQYF | TGCTGTGCTAGAGCGAGTAGCGGGGGGCCGGGGGAGACCCAGTACTTC
- | TRBJ1-1 | - | TRBV20-1 | CSARGGTGNMNTEAFF | TGCAGTGCTAGAGGGGGCACAGGGAACATGAACACTGAAGCTTTCTTT
TRBD1 | TRBJ1-3 | - | TRBV20-1 | CSAETGSGNTIYF | TGCAGTGCTGAGACAGGGTCTGGAAACACCATATATTTT
- | TRBJ1-1 | once | TRBV4-1 | CASSQADGAFF | TGCGCCAGCAGCCAAGCAGATGGAGCTTTCTTT
TRBD2 | TRBJ2-3 | once | TRBV4-2 | CASSQSGPSGVDTQYF | TGTGCCAGCAGCCAATCAGGACCTAGCGGGGTAGATACGCAGTATTTT
- | TRBJ2-7 | many | TRBV7-9 | CASSLGGAAYEQYF | TGTGCCAGCAGCTTAGGGGGGGCCGCCTACGAGCAGTACTTC
TRBD1 | TRBJ1-1 | - | TRBV7-3 | CASSPRGPTEAFF | TGTGCCAGCAGCCCCAGGGGGCCCACTGAAGCTTTCTTT
- | TRBJ1-6 | many | TRBV25-1 | CASSTAGSNSPLHF | TGTGCCAGCAGTACCGCAGGTTCCAATTCACCCCTCCACTTT
- | TRBJ1-4 | - | TRBV29-1 | CSVRASGNEKLFF | TGCAGCGTTCGGGCATCGGGAAATGAAAAACTGTTTTTT
- | TRBJ2-5 | - | TRBV6-5 | CASSYSLGGQETQYF | TGTGCCAGCAGTTACTCATTGGGGGGCCAAGAGACCCAGTACTTC
TRBD1 | TRBJ1-5 | few | TRBV20-1 | CSARDRVDQPQHF | TGCAGTGCTAGGGACAGGGTAGATCAGCCCCAGCATTTT
- | TRBJ2-7 | - | TRBV12-3/TRBV12-4 | CASSLGREGSSETRF | TGTGCCAGCAGTTTAGGCCGGGAAGGTTCATCGGAGACGCGCTTC
- | TRBJ1-1 | few | TRBV12-3/TRBV12-4 | CASSDQGAAFF | TGTGCCAGCAGCGACCAAGGGGCCGCTTTCTTT